This paragraph reports one T cell receptor (beta chain). The germline gives CDR1 MDHEN, CDR2 SYDVKM. This CDR3 comprises 14 residues. Trimming removed 6 bases from V and 6 bases from J; junction bases left unmatched: 5. Survey-level TCR beta sequencing used the immunoSEQ assay. The repertoire was sequenced with immunoSEQ multiplex PCR; TCRdb's copy has only in-frame clones and lacks some. This sample yields roughly 68,000 clones, of which 93% are seen a single time; around 4.5% belongs to the top ten. Sequenced material: PBMCs. The V and J genes are TRBV28 and TRBJ1-4, with TRBD1 matching 9 bases. The TCR originated in a man aged 40-50 years with rheumatoid arthritis. This CDR3 reads CASSQTGGDEKLFF. The CDR3 nucleotides read TGTGCCAGCAGCCAGACAGGGGGGGATGAAAAACTGTTTTTT.